The sequence of this T cell receptor beta chain was determined in a study of blood T cell repertoires in COVID-19. The table came from immunoSEQ multiplex PCR; TCRdb's copy has only in-frame clones and leaves some out. The table shows approximately 230,000 clones, with about 91% occurring only once. The CDR3 sequence is 15 residues long. From germline, CDR1 is WNHNN and CDR2 SYGVQD (reference sequence). V dropped 4 bases and J dropped 4 bases, with 13 bases sitting between them. The chain recombines TRBV10-1 with TRBJ2-2; D perhaps matches TRBD2 (7 bases). This clonotype originated in a woman aged 25 to 39 with COVID-19, enrolled during active disease. The specimen was peripheral blood. The CDR3 DNA reads TGCGCCAGCAGTGGGGCGGGGGCCGGCACCGGGGAGCTGTTTTTT. It codes for CASSGAGAGTGELFF.